These 26 T cell receptor beta chains were sequenced from one sample in a study of CD8 T cells in Susac syndrome. With random hexamers, 0.5 to 1 ug RNA was reverse transcribed. TCRdb re-called the immunoSEQ multiplex PCR reads with MiXCR, one entry per CDR3 protein. The table lists a few hundred thousand distinct CDR3 sequences, 80% to 95% of them singletons. Input material: CD8+ T cells from PBMCs. All receptors come from a human donor with multiple sclerosis.

The chain joins TRBV12-3 or TRBV12-4 to TRBJ1-5; 7 nucleotides align to TRBD1. Unmatched junction bases numbered 16, after V lost 5 bases and J lost 0 bases. This CDR3 region has 19 residues. CDR3 DNA sequence: TGTGCCAGCAGTCTGGACGACAGGGCCGGACCTTATAGCAATCAGCCCCAGCATTTT. Protein sequence: CASSLDDRAGPYSNQPQHF.

This chain joins TRBV7-3 and TRBJ2-2, with D maybe TRBD1 (7 bases). CDR3 size: 19 residues. Germline CDR1 SGHTA, CDR2 FQGTGA. Trimming removed 3 bases from V and 0 bases from J, with 20 bases in between. The CDR3 loop reads CASSFEGFRGAANTGELFF. CDR3 in DNA: TGTGCCAGCAGCTTTGAAGGGTTCAGGGGGGCCGCGAACACCGGGGAGCTGTTTTTT.

V gene TRBV15 combines with J gene TRBJ2-5; a possible D gene is TRBD1 (6 bases). This CDR3 is built from 14 residues. The V gene lost 3 bases and the J gene lost 5 bases, with 13 bases spanning the gap. Germline CDR1 is LNHNV and CDR2 is YYDKDF (reference sequence). The CDR3 is CATSSRRGRETQYF. As DNA, the CDR3 is TGTGCCACCAGCAGCCGCAGGGGCCGGGAGACCCAGTACTTC.

The chain carries TRBV12-3 or TRBV12-4 and TRBJ1-5; TRBD1 is a possible D gene (5 bases). This CDR3 spans 15 amino acids. Trimming took off 5 bases at V and 0 bases at J, with 11 bases between the two ends. Here the CDR3 DNA reads TGTGCCAGCAGTCCTCCGGGACTTAGCAATCAGCCCCAGCATTTT. The encoded protein is CASSPPGLSNQPQHF.

The chain combines TRBV7-3 with TRBJ2-2; no clear D gene. This CDR3 comprises 12 residues. V was trimmed by 5 bases and J by 4 bases, leaving 5 bases between them. Per germline, CDR1 SGHTA and CDR2 FQGTGA. The CDR3 region has the DNA TGTGCCAGCAGCAAGACCACCGGGGAGCTGTTTTTT. Its protein product is CASSKTTGELFF.

This clonotype was detected only once. The rearrangement links TRBV7-3 to TRBJ1-1; no firm D call. Deletions cut 4 bases from V and 5 bases from J, with 26 bases between. The CDR3 covers 18 residues. Germline loops: CDR1 SGHTA, CDR2 FQGTGA. CDR3 amino acids: CASSSGLRASLPGTEAFF. The CDR3 coding sequence is TGTGCCAGCAGCTCCGGTTTGAGGGCCTCACTCCCGGGAACTGAAGCTTTCTTT.

V gene TRBV20-1 combines with J gene TRBJ2-1, with TRBD2 identical over 15 bases. CDR1 DFQATT and CDR2 SNEGSKA come from the germline V gene (reference sequence). CDR3 length equals 17 residues. The ends lost 1 base at V and 7 bases at J; junction bases unmatched: 8. In DNA form, the CDR3 reads TGCAGTGCTAGAGGTGCCCCCGGGACTAGCGGGAGGAATGAGCAGTTCTTC. It specifies CSARGAPGTSGRNEQFF.

The chain carries TRBV29-1 and TRBJ1-1; a possible D gene is TRBD1 (6 bases). With 3 bases removed from V and 3 bases from J, the gap between germline ends came to 11 bases. The CDR3 loop spans 13 amino acids. Germline CDR1 reads SQVTM; CDR2 reads ANQGSEA. CDR3 region: CSVESGADTEAFF. As DNA, the CDR3 is TGCAGCGTTGAGTCGGGGGCGGACACTGAAGCTTTCTTT.

The J gene is TRBJ2-3, the V gene TRBV4-2, with D uncertain. CDR3 length: 14 residues. CDR1 is LGHNA, CDR2 YNFKEQ, per germline. The germline V and J ends were trimmed by 2 bases and 5 bases, with 11 bases remaining between them. CDR3 DNA: TGTGCCAGCAGCCAAAGTATCCAGGTAGATACGCAGTATTTT. Translating it yields CASSQSIQVDTQYF.

This chain connects TRBV19 to TRBJ2-5; 14 bases are a match to TRBD2. J lost 5 bases, V lost 0 bases, and 5 bases had no gene match. This CDR3 is 17 amino acids long. Germline lookup yields CDR1 LNHDA and CDR2 SQIVND (reference sequence). The CDR3 reads CASSIEGLAGGLETQYF. CDR3 DNA sequence: TGTGCCAGTAGTATAGAAGGACTAGCGGGGGGCCTGGAGACCCAGTACTTC.

The J gene is TRBJ1-5, the V gene TRBV19; 10 bases agree with TRBD1. The germline CDR1 and CDR2 sequences are LNHDA and SQIVND (reference sequence). J lost 4 bases, V lost 4 bases, and 4 bases had no gene match. CDR3 length: 15 amino acids. CDR3 coding DNA: TGTGCCAGTAGTACCCGGGACAGGGGTAATCAGCCCCAGCATTTT. It codes for CASSTRDRGNQPQHF.

V gene TRBV2 combines with J gene TRBJ2-7, with D perhaps matching TRBD1 (6 bases). CDR1 is SNHLY, CDR2 FYNNEI, per germline. CDR3 size: 14 residues. V lost 4 bases and J lost 6, with 16 bases in between. The CDR3 DNA reads as TGTGCCAGCAGTGGAGGTCATCAGGGGTCCGAGCAGTACTTC. Its protein is CASSGGHQGSEQYF.

V usage is TRBV20-1 and J usage is TRBJ2-5; a possible D gene is TRBD1 (6 bases). Germline V gene sequence: CDR1 DFQATT, CDR2 SNEGSKA (reference sequence). Trimming removed 6 bases at V and 0 bases at J, with 8 bases between. The length of the CDR3 is 12 residues. The CDR3 region is CSARDNQETQYF. The CDR3 coding sequence is TGCAGTGCCAGGGACAACCAAGAGACCCAGTACTTC.

The chain links TRBV4-1 to TRBJ1-5; no firm D call. Germline V gene data show CDR1 as MGHRA and CDR2 as YSYEKL. The CDR3 is 13 amino acids. V lost 1 base, J lost 4 bases, and 5 bases lay in between. The CDR3 nucleotides read TGCGCCAGCAGCCAAGTCGCGAATCAGCCCCAGCATTTT. It codes for CASSQVANQPQHF.

J is TRBJ2-1 and V is TRBV14; 8 bases agree with TRBD1. Germline V gene lookup returns CDR1 SGHDN and CDR2 FVKESK. The V segment lost 1 base and the J segment 5 bases; nucleotides outside the gene matches: 4. The CDR3 consists of 15 residues. CDR3 residues: CASSQVGQENNEQFF. CDR3 sequence (DNA): TGTGCCAGCAGCCAAGTGGGACAGGAGAACAATGAGCAGTTCTTC. Together with reference TRBV14 and TRBJ2-1, the CDR3 gives the full variable domain: EAGVTQFPSHSVIEKGQTVTLRCDPISGHDNLYWYRRVMGKEIKFLLHFVKESKQDESGMPNNRFLAERTGGTYSTLKVQPAELEDSGVYFCASSQVGQENNEQFFGPGTRLTVL.

V gene TRBV6-5 combines with J gene TRBJ1-1; D is unresolved. This CDR3 comprises 15 residues. Germline assignment: CDR1 MNHEY and CDR2 SVGAGI. Trimming took off 0 bases at V and 3 bases at J, with 11 bases between the two ends. CDR3 bases: TGTGCCAGCAGTTACTCCAGGTACGGGTACACTGAAGCTTTCTTT. Translated: CASSYSRYGYTEAFF.

V and J are TRBV7-9 and TRBJ2-2; D is uncertain. Germline V gene data show CDR1 as SEHNR and CDR2 as FQNEAQ (reference sequence). The CDR3 covers 12 residues. The germline V and J ends were trimmed by 7 bases and 4 bases, with 7 bases remaining between them. For the CDR3, the DNA is TGTGCCAGCACCCTAAGCACCGGGGAGCTGTTTTTT. Translation: CASTLSTGELFF. Complete variable domain (other parts from reference TRBV7-9 and TRBJ2-2): DTGVSQNPRHKITKRGQNVTFRCDPISEHNRLYWYRQTLGQGPEFLTYFQNEAQLEKSRLLSDRFSAERPKGSFSTLEIQRTEQGDSAMYLCASTLSTGELFFGEGSRLTVL.

This clonotype has only one observation. The V call is TRBV7-2, the J call TRBJ2-1; tentatively, D is TRBD2 (7 bases). CDR3 length: 19 residues. Trimming took 1 base from V and 0 from J, leaving 19 bases between them. In germline, CDR1 is SGHTA, CDR2 FQGNSA. CDR3 in amino acids: CASSLEGGPDLSSYNEQFF. In DNA, the CDR3 is TGTGCCAGCAGCTTAGAGGGGGGGCCGGATCTAAGCTCCTACAATGAGCAGTTCTTC.

This chain joins TRBV9 and TRBJ2-3, with 10 bases aligning to TRBD2. V shed 0 bases and J 4 bases; nucleotides not matched to a gene: 5. The germline V gene has CDR1 SGDLS and CDR2 YYNGEE. This CDR3 region has 16 residues. CDR3 region: CASSVGTSGLADTQYF. CDR3 bases: TGTGCCAGCAGCGTAGGGACTAGCGGATTAGCAGATACGCAGTATTTT.

The chain has TRBV20-1 and TRBJ2-3; D remains unclear. CDR1 DFQATT and CDR2 SNEGSKA come from the germline V gene (reference sequence). V shed 6 bases and J shed 2 bases, with 12 bases lying between them. The CDR3 is 13 amino acids. The CDR3 loop is CSAPGLITDTQYF. DNA for the CDR3: TGCAGTGCGCCGGGCCTAATCACAGATACGCAGTATTTT.

The chain recombines TRBV7-2 with TRBJ2-1, with D perhaps TRBD1 (5 bases). CDR1 and CDR2 (germline): SGHTA, FQGNSA. The CDR3 loop spans 15 amino acids. The V gene lost 0 bases and the J gene lost 9 bases, with 15 bases spanning the gap. CDR3 nucleotides: TGTGCCAGCAGCTTAGCTGATTGGGGCGTCGGTGAGCAGTTCTTC. Its protein is CASSLADWGVGEQFF. Using reference TRBV7-2 and TRBJ2-1 for the parts outside the CDR3, the full variable domain is GAGVSQSPSNKVTEKGKDVELRCDPISGHTALYWYRQSLGQGLEFLIYFQGNSAPDKSGLPSDRFSAERTGGSVSTLTIQRTQQEDSAVYLCASSLADWGVGEQFFGPGTRLTVL.

The rearrangement uses TRBV20-1 and TRBJ2-7, with D possibly matching TRBD1 (5 bases). Trimming removed 6 bases at V and 1 base at J, with 10 bases between. The CDR3 is 12 residues long. Germline-derived CDR1 and CDR2 are DFQATT and SNEGSKA (reference sequence). The CDR3 loop is CSAIAGSYEQYF. Here the CDR3 DNA reads TGCAGTGCAATTGCAGGGTCCTACGAGCAGTACTTC.

V and J are TRBV9 and TRBJ2-7, with 11 bases matching TRBD2. CDR1 and CDR2 (germline): SGDLS, YYNGEE. The CDR3 is made up of 15 amino acids. V shed 0 bases, J shed 5 bases, and the junction held 4 bases outside the gene matches. CDR3 in DNA: TGTGCCAGCAGCGTAGGTAGCGGGAGGGCCGACGAGCAGTACTTC. It codes for CASSVGSGRADEQYF.

This sequence joins TRBV7-9 and TRBJ2-6; 9 bases are shared with TRBD1. The junction had 6 bases not matched to a gene; V was cut back by 3 bases and J by 0 bases. CDR3 size: 18 residues. Germline V gene sequence: CDR1 SEHNR, CDR2 FQNEAQ (reference sequence). DNA for the CDR3: TGTGCCAGCAGCTTCCACAGGGGGCCAGTCTCTGGGGCCAACGTCCTGACTTTC. Protein sequence: CASSFHRGPVSGANVLTF.

This sequence joins TRBV19 and TRBJ1-3; D remains unclear. V lost 4 bases and J lost 3, with 10 bases in between. The germline CDR1 and CDR2 sequences are LNHDA and SQIVND (reference sequence). CDR3 length: 14 amino acids. The CDR3 loop reads CASSNSAGGNTIYF. Written as DNA, the CDR3 is TGTGCCAGTAGTAATTCGGCAGGTGGAAACACCATATATTTT.

CDR3: CSALGAGGDYGYTF. CDR3 nucleotide sequence: TGCAGTGCTCTAGGCGCAGGGGGCGACTATGGCTACACCTTC. The chain combines TRBV20-1 with TRBJ1-2, with 8 bases that match TRBD1. J was trimmed by 3 bases and V by 5 bases; bases with no gene match: 8. Per germline, CDR1 DFQATT and CDR2 SNEGSKA (reference sequence). This CDR3 is 14 amino acids long.